This T cell receptor (beta chain) is drawn from a study of post-analysis software for immune sequencing data (dated by TCRdb to between 2015 and 2016). In terms of the full investigation: The recorded disease courses included relapsing-remitting, secondary progressive and progressive-relapsing multiple sclerosis, and some patients had no subtype annotation. The patient repertoires were compared against around eleven previously published healthy control repertoires obtained from donors aged about 6 to 27 years. A subset of samples was prepared in parallel using single-end sample barcoding, then pooled and co-amplified after Illumina adapter ligation. What the research found in general, with its limitations: About five TRBV segments, including TRBV5-6, TRBV5-1 and TRBV20-1, were significantly more frequent in patients than controls. The control group was slightly older than the multiple sclerosis patient group. Compared with controls, multiple sclerosis patients had significantly lower normalized Chao1 diversity, a finding suggesting substantial peripheral T-cell clonal expansion. Direct clustering with F measure showed strong co-clustering of samples prepared in the same batch, prompting a batch-effect correction.

Turning to this clonotype: It has no known antigen specificity. No base quality values were provided; no much bigger clone lies one nucleotide off.

CDR1 and CDR2 are read off the germline V gene as MNHNS and SASEGT. The CDR3 runs 17 amino acids, cysteine and phenylalanine included. The read is trimmed to its CDR3 DNA, 51 bases read in frame from base 1. To demonstrate the VDJtools post-analysis software, the study profiled TCR beta repertoires from the peripheral blood of about a dozen young patients with multiple sclerosis. The patients with multiple sclerosis were children and adolescents between about 6 and 17 years of age. The library was made by PCR. TCRdb shows the sequencer as Illumina HiSeq 2500. To reduce PCR and sequencing biases, unique molecular identifiers were incorporated into the TCR beta cDNA libraries. Every 1 to 10 million input T cells yielded roughly 500,000 cDNA molecules, meaning each molecule approximated one T cell. The same protocol used for the earlier healthy control dataset was applied to prepare and sequence the patient libraries. Samples belonging to the same batch were prepared together, multiplexed and sequenced on a shared HiSeq lane. As for the original processing: Raw barcoded reads were processed with MIGEC, and single-read molecular identifier groups were discarded before consensus assembly and CDR3 extraction. VDJtools was used for post-analysis of the clonotype tables, and diversity was normalized by down-sampling every dataset to the size of the smallest sample. Repertoire overlap clustering matched CDR3 amino acid but not nucleotide sequences to correct batch-related cross-sample contamination. TCRdb passed the public sequencing reads through fastp at Q25 and MiXCR, retaining productive beta sequences. When rows share a CDR3 protein, they turn into one entry using the most common DNA and genes. The V and J calls and clone size come from TCRdb's table, not from the authors' own analysis. For this sample the table gives a few hundred thousand distinct CDR3 sequences, of which 36% were detected only once. The ten biggest clones cover around 4.8% of the sample.

This clonotype was obtained from a girl aged 10-17 years with multiple sclerosis. The V and J genes are TRBV6-1 and TRBJ2-7, and 9 junctional nucleotides match TRBD2. Near its end, the DNA agrees better with TRBJ2-5, so the J call may be wrong. The material sequenced was blood. The CDR3 protein is CASSRPTGAGGRETQYF. The sequenced DNA is TGTGCCAGCAGTCGACCGACGGGAGCGGGGGGTAGAGAGACCCAGTACTTC.